The 22 T cell receptor beta chains below come from one sample, sequenced in a study of blood T cell repertoires in COVID-19. The protocol was immunoSEQ multiplex PCR, while the TCRdb copy is restricted to in-frame clones and leaves out a portion. The data contain approximately 150,000 clones, under 80% of them singletons. The sequencing input was peripheral blood. The receptors originated from a man aged 55-75 years with acute or convalescent COVID-19.

This clone is classed as medium-sized (0.01 to 0.1%). The chain uses TRBV29-1 and TRBJ1-2, with D hard to call. The CDR3 runs to 12 residues. V lost 6 bases, J lost 6 bases, and 14 bases lay in between. Germline V gene lookup returns CDR1 SQVTM and CDR2 ANQGSEA. The CDR3 loop is CSVADGYNGYTF. The CDR3 DNA follows: TGCAGCGTGGCAGACGGGTATAATGGCTACACCTTC.

Points on this clone: A junction end diverges from the germline sequence, so it may reflect a read error. The chain links TRBV28 to TRBJ2-7; 8 bases align to TRBD2. CDR1 is MDHEN, CDR2 SYDVKM, per germline. The CDR3 is made up of 11 amino acids. CDR3 in amino acids: CASSLWGSGDF. CDR3 coding DNA: TGTGCCAGCAGTTTATGGGGTAGCGGGGACTTC.

The V call is TRBV7-8, the J call TRBJ1-1; 9 bases are shared with TRBD1. CDR1 is SGHVS and CDR2 is FQNEAQ in the germline V gene. V shed 5 bases, J shed 2 bases, and the junction held 6 bases outside the gene matches. The CDR3 runs to 15 residues. The chain's CDR3 is CASSTLQGANTEAFF. CDR3 coding DNA: TGTGCCAGCAGCACCCTACAGGGGGCAAACACTGAAGCTTTCTTT. Together with reference TRBV7-8 and TRBJ1-1, the CDR3 gives the full variable domain: GAGVSQSPRYKVAKRGQDVALRCDPISGHVSLFWYQQALGQGPEFLTYFQNEAQLDKSGLPSDRFFAERPEGSVSTLKIQRTQQEDSAVYLCASSTLQGANTEAFFGQGTRLTVV.

The V and J genes are TRBV13 and TRBJ2-4; TRBD2 agrees at 7 bases. With 1 base clipped from V and 4 bases from J, the junction kept 10 bases outside the gene matches. This CDR3 region has 17 residues. Germline-derived CDR1 and CDR2 are PRHDT and FYEKMQ (reference sequence). CDR3 residues: CASSLAPGGAGKNIQYF. CDR3 nucleotides: TGTGCCAGCAGCTTAGCCCCTGGAGGAGCGGGAAAAAACATTCAGTACTTC.

J is TRBJ2-1 and V is TRBV10-1; TRBD2 agrees at 12 bases. The CDR3 has 15 residues. Trimming at V came to 6 bases and at J to 4 bases, leaving 4 bases not matched to a gene. Germline V gives CDR1 WNHNN, CDR2 SYGVQD (reference sequence). The DNA of the CDR3 is TGCGCCAGCAGGGCGACTAGCGGGAGATACAATGAGCAGTTCTTC. It translates to CASRATSGRYNEQFF.

The chain joins TRBV7-3 to TRBJ1-1; a weak D match, TRBD1 (6 bases). The germline V and J ends were trimmed by 5 bases and 5 bases, with 15 bases remaining between them. This CDR3 has 14 residues. CDR1 and CDR2 (germline): SGHTA, FQGTGA. The DNA of the CDR3 is TGTGCCAGCAGCCGACAACAGGGAGTAACTGAAGCTTTCTTT. This encodes CASSRQQGVTEAFF.

This chain joins TRBV20-1 and TRBJ1-1; D is unresolved. The CDR3 contains 11 residues. V lost 0 bases and J 4 bases, leaving 3 bases between the germline ends. CDR1 is DFQATT and CDR2 is SNEGSKA in the germline V gene (reference sequence). Written as DNA, the CDR3 is TGCAGTGCTAGAGACCTCACTGAAGCTTTCTTT. The encoded protein is CSARDLTEAFF.

Notes on this clone: Mismatch with germline at one junction end may stem from a read error. The sample has other DNA sequences that encode this CDR3 too. The rearrangement uses TRBV6-6 and TRBJ1-6; D is possibly TRBD1 (5 bases). Germline CDR1 reads MNHNY; CDR2 reads SVGAGI (reference sequence). The CDR3 has 15 residues. This chain's CDR3 is CASRGESSYNSPLHF. The CDR3 nucleotides read TGTGCCAGCCGGGGGGAAAGCTCCTATAATTCACCCCTTCACTTT.

In regard to this clone: The same CDR3 arises from other DNA sequences in this sample as well. The V and J genes are TRBV24-1 and TRBJ2-1; no firm D call. The germline CDR1 and CDR2 sequences are KGHDR and SFDVKD. This CDR3 comprises 14 residues. Between the trimmed V and J ends, which lost 0 bases and 4 bases, there was a span of 6 bases. The CDR3 region is CATSDLSGYNEQFF. The CDR3 bases are TGTGCCACCAGTGATTTGTCAGGTTACAATGAGCAGTTCTTC.

The chain employs TRBV5-1 and TRBJ2-1; 8 bases line up with TRBD2. This CDR3 spans 15 amino acids. From germline, CDR1 is SGHRS and CDR2 YFSETQ. Trimming took 0 bases from V and 10 from J; bases not matched to a gene: 9. The CDR3 region is CASSLGGLAQREQFF. The CDR3 nucleotides are TGCGCCAGCAGCTTGGGAGGACTAGCCCAACGCGAGCAGTTCTTC. The whole variable domain, filled in from reference TRBV5-1 and TRBJ2-1, reads KAGVTQTPRYLIKTRGQQVTLSCSPISGHRSVSWYQQTPGQGLQFLFEYFSETQRNKGNFPGRFSGRQFSNSRSEMNVSTLELGDSALYLCASSLGGLAQREQFFGPGTRLTVL.

The chain couples TRBV6-6 to TRBJ2-7; 8 positions match TRBD1. Looked up from germline, CDR1 is MNHNY and CDR2 is SVGAGI (reference sequence). The CDR3 length is 14 residues. V lost 6 bases and J lost 3; bases outside the gene matches: 7. The CDR3 sequence is CASRGQGISYEQYF. The CDR3 DNA reads as TGTGCCAGCAGAGGACAGGGTATCAGCTACGAGCAGTACTTC.

V usage is TRBV12-3 or TRBV12-4 and J usage is TRBJ1-1; no clear D. The CDR3 has 12 residues. V was cut by 5 bases and J by 5 bases, with 9 bases left in between. CDR3 amino acids: CASSPTGTEAFF. The CDR3 nucleotides are TGTGCCAGCAGTCCGACGGGTACTGAAGCTTTCTTT.

CDR3 sequence: CASSSTEAGQPQHF. DNA of the CDR3: TGTGCCAGCAGCTCGACAGAAGCAGGTCAGCCCCAGCATTTT. The rearrangement joins TRBV7-8 to TRBJ1-5; D possibly corresponds to TRBD1 (5 bases). Germline assignment: CDR1 SGHVS and CDR2 FQNEAQ. The CDR3 loop spans 14 amino acids. The ends were cut back, 4 bases at V and 6 bases at J, with 13 bases in the middle.

This clone was seen just once. The rearrangement joins TRBV2 to TRBJ2-3, with TRBD2 identical over 15 bases. CDR1 and CDR2 from the germline V gene are SNHLY and FYNNEI. The CDR3 spans 15 residues. The trim removed 6 bases at V and 6 bases at J, leaving 4 bases unmatched. CDR3 coding DNA: TGTGCCAGCAGGGGACTAGCGGGAGGTTCGGATACGCAGTATTTT. Its translation: CASRGLAGGSDTQYF.

The chain couples TRBV6-2 or TRBV6-3 to TRBJ1-5; perhaps TRBD1 as D (6 bases). The V gene's germline CDR1 is MNHEY and CDR2 SVGEGT. V gave up 6 bases and J gave up 6 bases, with 24 bases separating them. The length of the CDR3 is 17 residues. The CDR3 DNA is TGTGCCAGCAGCCCTACTGTGGACAGAGGAACCTCTCAGCCCCAGCATTTT. Encoded protein: CASSPTVDRGTSQPQHF.

V gene TRBV19 combines with J gene TRBJ1-3; possible D gene TRBD1, 5 bases. Germline assignment: CDR1 LNHDA and CDR2 SQIVND (reference sequence). The CDR3 runs 14 residues. V lost 6 bases and J 0 bases, leaving 9 bases between the germline ends. This CDR3 is CASSDRYSGNTIYF. In nucleotides, the CDR3 is TGTGCCAGTAGCGACAGATACTCTGGAAACACCATATATTTT.

This chain uses TRBV3-1 (or the pseudogene TRBV3-2) with TRBJ2-7, with D possibly matching TRBD1 (6 bases). V was cut by 4 bases and J by 2 bases, with 6 bases left in between. The CDR3 is made up of 12 amino acids. Germline CDR1 LGHDT, CDR2 YNNKEL (reference sequence). The CDR3 region has the DNA TGTGCCAGCAGCCGGGACACCTACGAGCAGTACTTC. It is translated as CASSRDTYEQYF.

The chain joins TRBV30 to TRBJ2-7; TRBD1 matches at 9 bases. The V gene end was trimmed by 3 bases and the J gene end by 1 base; junction bases not matched to a gene: 4. Germline values: CDR1 GTSNPN, CDR2 SVGIG (reference sequence). CDR3 length: 14 residues. The CDR3 protein is CAWSYGQGSYEQYF. Here the CDR3 DNA reads TGTGCCTGGAGCTACGGACAGGGGTCCTACGAGCAGTACTTC.

The CDR3 region has the DNA TGTGCCAGCAGTTTTAGACAGGGGATCGGGAATGAAAAACTGTTTTTT. Residues: CASSFRQGIGNEKLFF. The J gene is TRBJ1-4, the V gene TRBV28; 8 nucleotides match TRBD1. The J segment lost 5 bases and the V segment lost 3 bases, leaving 8 bases of the junction unmatched. CDR1 is MDHEN and CDR2 is SYDVKM in the germline V gene. CDR3 size: 16 residues.

In regard to this clone: Because the CDR3 is missing its conserved closing phenylalanine or tryptophan, this is likely a read error. No DNA is shown, since the ends of the CDR3 on it are uncertain; the CDR3 is the one TCRdb lists. The chain has TRBV11-2 and TRBJ2-7; TRBD2, as called in the table, went unchecked against the DNA. The germline CDR1 and CDR2 sequences are SGHAT and FQNNGV. The CDR3 totals 9 residues, both ends included. CDR3 loop: CASSLGSES.

The table lists this clone with a few counts. The genes are TRBV27 and TRBJ2-1; D might be TRBD2 (6 bases). In germline, CDR1 is MNHEY, CDR2 SMNVEV (reference sequence). V shed 3 bases and J shed 6 bases, with 15 bases lying between them. The CDR3 has 15 amino acids. The CDR3: CASSLGGGFVNEQFF. The CDR3, as DNA: TGTGCCAGCAGTTTGGGGGGAGGCTTTGTCAATGAGCAGTTCTTC.

The chain is built from TRBV6-1 and TRBJ2-7; D uncertain. The CDR3 covers 16 residues. Trimming pared 3 bases from V and 3 bases from J, leaving 18 bases between. The germline CDR1 and CDR2 sequences are MNHNS and SASEGT. The chain's CDR3 is CASSERSGRRIYEQYF. The CDR3 DNA reads TGTGCCAGCAGTGAGAGGAGTGGCAGAAGGATCTACGAGCAGTACTTC.